The rows below give T cell receptor beta chains drawn from one sample of a study of T cell clonotyping in hematopoietic cell transplantation. Here immunoSEQ multiplex PCR was the method, and the copy in TCRdb shows in-frame clones only, minus some. The sample has about 19,000 clones; approximately 80% are singletons. Sequenced material: peripheral blood mononuclear cells, taken before stem cell transplant. The receptors here all came from a man aged 60 to 69 with acute myeloid leukemia. Some clones in this sample may be carry-over from other donors' samples. Each CDR3 is given with its conserved first and last residue. The order of the fields is D gene, V gene, J gene, clone size, CDR3 protein, CDR3 DNA. A D gene is named only where the DNA matches it firmly. The size entry is marked missing in some rows and otherwise reads once, few, many or a size class.

>.|TRBV28|TRBJ1-3|.
CASSFLGNTIYF
TGTGCCAGCAGTTTTCTTGGAAACACCATATATTTT
>.|TRBV4-1|TRBJ2-7|.
CASSQEGTPDSYEQYF
TGCGCCAGCAGCCAAGAAGGGACACCAGACTCCTACGAGCAGTACTTC
>.|TRBV11-2|TRBJ2-1|.
CASSLGTNEQFF
TGTGCCAGCAGCTTAGGGACTAATGAGCAGTTCTTC
>TRBD1|TRBV7-2|TRBJ2-3|.
CASSLRTGMGNTQYF
TGTGCCAGCAGCCTCAGGACAGGGATGGGGAATACGCAGTATTTT
>.|TRBV9|TRBJ2-5|few
CASSVVGGETQYF
TGTGCCAGCAGCGTAGTGGGTGGAGAGACCCAGTACTTC
>TRBD1|TRBV11-3|TRBJ1-6|.
CASKRGQAVNSPLHF
TGTGCCAGCAAACGAGGACAGGCTGTAAATTCACCCCTCCACTTT
>.|TRBV6-1|TRBJ1-1|.
CASSEWAGRKRNTEAFF
TGTGCCAGCAGTGAATGGGCAGGGCGAAAGAGGAACACTGAAGCTTTCTTT
>TRBD1|TRBV29-1|TRBJ1-1|.
CSVGDRRMNTEAFF
TGCAGCGTTGGGGACAGGCGCATGAACACTGAAGCTTTCTTT
>.|TRBV20-1|TRBJ2-3|once
CSARHTDTQYF
TGCAGTGCTAGACACACAGATACGCAGTATTTT
>.|TRBV6-1|TRBJ2-7|few
CASSITKEQYF
TGTGCCAGCAGCATAACGAAGGAGCAGTACTTC
>.|TRBV28|TRBJ1-1|few
CASSSFLDGNTEAFF
TGTGCCAGCAGTTCCTTTCTGGACGGGAACACTGAAGCTTTCTTT
>.|TRBV20-1|TRBJ2-7|.
CSATLGEQYF
TGCAGTGCTACCCTGGGAGAGCAGTACTTC
>.|TRBV7-6|TRBJ1-1|.
CASSLQGYTEAFF
TGTGCCAGCAGCTTACAGGGTTACACTGAAGCTTTCTTT
>TRBD2|TRBV29-1|TRBJ2-7|.
CSVVGGGYEQYF
TGCAGCGTTGTTGGGGGGGGCTACGAGCAGTACTTC
>.|TRBV4-1|TRBJ2-7|.
CASSQAELPSAEQYF
TGCGCCAGCAGCCAAGCGGAACTCCCTTCCGCCGAGCAGTACTTC
>.|TRBV30|TRBJ1-5|.
CAWSVEGLQPQHF
TGTGCCTGGAGTGTGGAGGGACTACAGCCCCAGCATTTT
>.|TRBV9|TRBJ2-3|.
CASSASGQTTDTQYF
TGTGCCAGCAGCGCCTCCGGGCAGACCACAGATACGCAGTATTTT
>.|TRBV19|TRBJ2-1|.
CASSPVGTLRYNEQFF
TGTGCCAGTAGCCCGGTGGGGACCCTACGATACAATGAGCAGTTCTTC
>.|TRBV30|TRBJ2-5|.
CAWIGGVQETQYF
TGTGCCTGGATTGGTGGGGTCCAAGAGACCCAGTACTTC
>.|TRBV7-2|TRBJ2-2|.
CASSLKGVTGELFF
TGTGCCAGCAGCTTAAAGGGGGTCACCGGGGAGCTGTTTTTT
>.|TRBV29-1|TRBJ1-6|.
CSVRMSGTDNSPLHF
TGCAGCGTTAGAATGAGCGGGACGGATAATTCACCCCTCCACTTT
>TRBD1|TRBV23-1|TRBJ1-5|.
CASSQSPTGGQPQHF
TGCGCCAGCAGTCAATCCCCCACAGGGGGTCAGCCCCAGCATTTT
>.|TRBV5-1|TRBJ1-1|few
CASSLPQDTLNTEAFF
TGCGCCAGCAGCTTGCCCCAGGACACCCTGAACACTGAAGCTTTCTTT
>.|TRBV5-1|TRBJ1-1|.
CASGEGTGPEAFF
TGCGCCAGCGGCGAGGGTACTGGGCCTGAAGCTTTCTTT
>.|TRBV5-4|TRBJ2-5|.
CASSLAGSQETQYF
TGTGCCAGCAGCTTGGCGGGGTCCCAAGAGACCCAGTACTTC
>.|TRBV7-6|TRBJ2-3|.
CASSPFNTDTQYF
TGTGCCAGCAGCCCCTTTAACACAGATACGCAGTATTTT
>.|TRBV9|TRBJ1-1|once
CASSASYSLGWNTEAFF
TGTGCCAGCAGCGCCTCATATAGTCTGGGGTGGAACACTGAAGCTTTCTTT
>.|TRBV7-2|TRBJ1-4|.
CASSSEPWTDFDEKLFF
TGTGCCAGCAGCTCCGAACCCTGGACAGATTTCGATGAAAAACTGTTTTTT
>TRBD1|TRBV5-5|TRBJ1-1|once
CASSLVATGDTEAFF
TGTGCCAGCAGCTTGGTTGCGACAGGGGACACTGAAGCTTTCTTT
>TRBD1|TRBV7-9|TRBJ1-1|.
CASSLVNRGLSEAFF
TGTGCCAGCAGCTTAGTTAACAGGGGACTATCAGAGGCTTTCTTT
>.|TRBV2|TRBJ2-7|.
CASSEGSGAVFSYEQYF
TGTGCCAGCAGTGAAGGTTCAGGGGCCGTATTCTCCTACGAGCAGTACTTC
>.|TRBV4-3|TRBJ2-7|.
CASSQGIQGRSYEQYF
TGCGCCAGCAGCCAAGGGATACAGGGCCGCTCCTACGAGCAGTACTTC
>TRBD2|TRBV19|TRBJ2-7|.
CASSSSGGINEQYF
TGTGCCAGTAGTAGTAGCGGGGGAATCAACGAGCAGTACTTC
>.|TRBV6-5|TRBJ2-1|few
CASSYDWINEQFF
TGTGCCAGCAGTTACGACTGGATCAATGAGCAGTTCTTC
>.|TRBV5-1|TRBJ2-6|once
CASSIGAESGANVLTF
TGCGCCAGCTCCATTGGGGCAGAATCTGGGGCCAACGTCCTGACTTTC
>TRBD2|TRBV7-3|TRBJ2-1|.
CASSLAGGPVIYNEQFF
TGTGCCAGTTCACTAGCGGGGGGGCCCGTTATCTACAATGAGCAGTTCTTC
>.|TRBV5-5|TRBJ2-7|.
CASSLARQEQYF
TGTGCCAGCAGCCTTGCCAGACAGGAGCAGTACTTC
>.|TRBV7-2|TRBJ2-3|.
CASSFLTSATDTQYF
TGTGCCAGCAGCTTTCTCACCTCTGCCACAGATACGCAGTATTTT
>.|TRBV30|TRBJ2-3|.
CAWSAGAGTDTQYF
TGTGCCTGGAGTGCGGGGGCAGGGACAGATACGCAGTATTTT
>.|TRBV18|TRBJ1-4|.
CASSPVLQGGEKLFF
TGTGCCAGCTCACCGGTACTTCAAGGGGGAGAAAAACTGTTTTTT
>.|TRBV7-2|TRBJ2-3|.
CASSFRDPNTDTQYF
TGTGCCAGCAGCTTCCGGGACCCAAACACAGATACGCAGTATTTT
>.|TRBV7-6|TRBJ1-2|.
CASSLNPGSGYTF
TGTGCCAGCAGCTTGAATCCAGGGAGTGGCTACACCTTC
>TRBD1|TRBV7-8|TRBJ1-1|few
CASSLRDRGNTEAFF
TGTGCCAGCAGCTTACGCGACAGGGGGAACACTGAAGCTTTCTTT
>TRBD1|TRBV7-6|TRBJ1-6|.
CASSARQGSSYNSPLHF
TGTGCCAGCAGCGCACGACAGGGGAGCTCCTATAATTCACCCCTCCACTTT
>.|TRBV5-1|TRBJ1-1|.
CASSLDANTEAFF
TGCGCCAGCAGCCTTGACGCGAACACTGAAGCTTTCTTT
>.|TRBV19|TRBJ1-5|medium-sized
CASRGDHSNQPQHF
TGTGCCAGTAGGGGGGACCATAGCAATCAGCCCCAGCATTTT
>TRBD1|TRBV19|TRBJ1-2|medium-sized
CASNAGGHGYTF
TGTGCCAGTAACGCAGGGGGACATGGCTACACCTTC
>TRBD1|TRBV27|TRBJ2-5|once
CASRRQGQGSETQYF
TGTGCCAGCAGACGCCAGGGACAGGGTAGCGAGACCCAGTACTTC
>.|TRBV7-2|TRBJ1-2|.
CASSPYGNGYTF
TGTGCCAGCAGCCCATACGGTAATGGCTACACCTTC
>.|TRBV5-1|TRBJ2-1|few
CASSLEGDTWRGEQFF
TGCGCCAGCAGCTTGGAAGGTGACACCTGGAGGGGAGAGCAGTTCTTC
>.|TRBV7-2|TRBJ1-2|.
CASSLGGNSEVGYTF
TGTGCCAGCAGCTTAGGCGGGAACAGCGAGGTTGGCTACACCTTC
>.|TRBV29-1|TRBJ2-7|.
CSVGTIFSYEQYF
TGCAGCGTTGGGACTATTTTCTCCTACGAGCAGTACTTC
>.|TRBV30|TRBJ1-6|.
CAVWKTLNSPLHF
TGTGCCGTATGGAAAACACTTAATTCACCCCTCCACTTT
>.|TRBV29-1|TRBJ2-1|.
CSVDRSGRGEQFF
TGCAGCGTTGATCGATCCGGCCGGGGAGAGCAGTTCTTC
>TRBD2|TRBV7-6|TRBJ2-1|.
CASTKLAGVNEQFF
TGTGCCAGCACCAAACTAGCGGGGGTCAATGAGCAGTTCTTC
>.|TRBV6-5|TRBJ2-7|.
CASSYLGYAYEQYF
TGTGCCAGCAGTTACTTGGGGTACGCCTACGAGCAGTACTTC
>.|TRBV7-9|TRBJ1-4|.
CASSLDRAGKEKLFF
TGTGCCAGCAGCTTAGATCGGGCAGGGAAAGAAAAACTGTTTTTT
>.|TRBV5-5|TRBJ2-7|.
CASSIFDSRIPHEQYF
TGTGCCAGCAGCATTTTCGACAGTCGTATTCCCCACGAGCAGTACTTC
>TRBD2|TRBV6-1|TRBJ2-3|.
CASRPGLGTDTQYF
TGTGCCAGCAGGCCGGGACTAGGCACAGATACGCAGTATTTT
>.|TRBV2|TRBJ2-3|.
CASKRPSTDTQYF
TGTGCCAGCAAGAGACCTAGCACAGATACGCAGTATTTT